Sequencing of this T cell receptor (beta chain) was carried out in a study of cytomegalovirus exposure and HLA in healthy donors. General study results and limits: Later on, an analysis showed TCR association rates differing by HLA locus, with DRB1 the most and HLA-C the fewest.

Both 60 Vbeta primers and 13 Jbeta primers went into the PCR. The repertoire was sequenced with immunoSEQ multiplex PCR; TCRdb's copy has only in-frame clones and lacks some. Altogether approximately 220,000 clones are present, about 80% being singletons, with the ten largest covering around 1.5%. Note on this clone: Its antigen is undetermined.

Those who donated were healthy bone marrow donors. The sample taken for sequencing was PBMCs. The receptor was derived from a girl between 10 and 17 years old in good health and CMV-seronegative.

The CDR3 DNA reads as TGTGCCAGCAGTTCAATGACAGGGCGAGAGACCCAGTACTTC. It encodes CASSSMTGRETQYF. This rearrangement joins TRBV5-4 to TRBJ2-5; 7 bases map to TRBD1. Germline-derived CDR1 and CDR2 are SGHNT and YYREEE (reference sequence). The junction had 8 bases not matched to a gene; V was cut back by 5 bases and J by 4 bases. The CDR3 extends over 14 amino acids.